What follows are 2 T cell receptor beta chains derived from one specimen sequenced in a study of T cell clonality in common variable immunodeficiency (dated by TCRdb to about 2015). Antigen specificity for these receptors is unknown. Library method: the immunoSEQ multiplex PCR assay. TCRdb holds this immuneACCESS table with in-frame rearrangements only. Some clones are missing; in checked studies, unresolved V genes explain under half, and the rest has no known cause. The sample has about 33,000 clones on record, with no singletons. Of the sample, 5.5% to 7% falls within the top ten clones. The full study reports these points: Fewer deletions and N-nucleotide insertions were reportedly observed in CVID TCRbeta sequences, and highly modified clones with 13 or more V deletions were reportedly absent from CVID TCRbeta sequences.

The sequenced material came from peripheral blood mononuclear cells. The receptors shown here come from a human donor with common variable immunodeficiency.

This clone was counted many times. The read falls 3 residues short of the CDR3 end, and the missing part is taken from the germline J gene. The V and J genes are TRBV11-2 and TRBJ2-3; 8 positions match TRBD2. CDR1 SGHAT and CDR2 FQNNGV come from the germline V gene. The CDR3 spans 14 residues. V dropped 5 bases and J dropped 1; count of bases not matched to a gene: 2. CDR3 region: CASSPGGGTDTQYF. Partial CDR3 DNA: TGTGCCAGCAGCCCCGGGGGGGGCACAGATACG.

This clone has ten or more counts. The CDR3 end lies 3 residues beyond the end of the read and is filled in from the germline J gene. The chain recombines TRBV5-5 with TRBJ2-2; D possibly corresponds to TRBD1 (5 bases). The CDR3 runs 15 residues. Germline V lookup: CDR1 SGHKS, CDR2 YYEKEE (reference sequence). V was pared by 1 base and J by 6 bases, with 13 bases between. The CDR3 region is CASSLQGGYAGELFF. The CDR3 DNA, read in part, is TGTGCCAGCAGCTTGCAGGGTGGTTACGCCGGGGAG.